The source of this T cell receptor (beta chain) is a study of type 1 and type 2 diabetes patients. Study details: Samples came from type 1 diabetic, type 2 diabetic or nondiabetic people, recruited in China. CD4+ or CD8+ T cells were positively selected from PBMCs with microbeads. Study-level findings and limits: Highly-expanded CD4+ clones were few in type 2 diabetes, median one, 3.9% of reads.

Amplification started from genomic DNA. A primer set of 30 forward and 13 reverse primers amplified the CDR3. TCRdb analysed the multiplex PCR reads with MiXCR anew, one entry per CDR3 protein. The sample holds fewer than 350,000 distinct CDR3 sequences; roughly 50% are singletons and the top ten take roughly an eighth. Each diabetic donor fulfilled classification criteria for either type 1 or type 2. A few counts support this clonotype. The target antigen is unknown. The source of this sequence is a man between 18 and 35 years old with type 2 diabetes. The sample taken for sequencing was peripheral blood mononuclear cells (PBMCs).

CDR3 DNA: TGTGCCAGCAGTGAAGTACATGGAACCTACGAGCAGTACTTC. It translates to CASSEVHGTYEQYF. V is TRBV6-6 and J is TRBJ2-7; D ambiguous. The V and J ends lost 5 bases and 2 bases respectively, with 13 bases between them. The CDR3 is made up of 14 amino acids. The germline V gene has CDR1 MNHNY and CDR2 SVGAGI (reference sequence).